The 3 T cell receptor beta chains in this list originate from one sample, sequenced in a study of a mutant IDH1 vaccine in newly diagnosed glioma. What these receptors recognize is not known. Described time point: week 47, end of study. Doses comprised 300 ug of mutant IDH1 20-mer peptide each, plus topical imiquimod. Measured with immunoSEQ multiplex PCR; TCRdb has only the in-frame clones, and not every one. The table includes fewer than 95,000 clones, 75% to 85% detected once. Sequencing used PBMCs, obtained from a glioma patient whose treatment included an IDH1 peptide vaccine. These TCRs come from a man in his forties with glioma.

This clone has just one count. The genes are TRBV19 and TRBJ2-2; D is perhaps TRBD1 (6 bases). Germline-derived CDR1 and CDR2 are LNHDA and SQIVND (reference sequence). The CDR3 runs 18 residues. Trimming shortened V by 3 bases and J by 5 bases, and 22 bases separated the two germline ends. CDR3 amino acids: CASSIRQAIPLQTGELFF. CDR3 DNA: TGTGCCAGTAGTATTCGACAGGCGATCCCCTTACAGACCGGGGAGCTGTTTTTT.

The chain recombines TRBV6-1 with TRBJ1-5; 9 bases line up with TRBD1. The CDR3 totals 15 residues. V trimming: 6 bases; J trimming: 8 bases; junction bases outside the gene matches: 11. Looked up from germline, CDR1 is MNHNS and CDR2 is SASEGT. This chain's CDR3 is CASRAGTGQREPQHF. Here the CDR3 DNA reads TGTGCCAGCAGGGCCGGGACAGGGCAAAGGGAGCCCCAGCATTTT.

The chain has TRBV10-3 and TRBJ2-7, with 13 bases matching TRBD2. The germline V gene has CDR1 ENHRY and CDR2 SYGVKD. The ends lost 10 bases at V and 2 bases at J; junction bases unmatched: 5. CDR3 size: 14 residues. CDR3 amino acids: CATTGLAGTYEQYF. The CDR3 coding sequence is TGTGCCACCACGGGACTAGCGGGGACCTACGAGCAGTACTTC.